This TCR beta chain emerged from a study of response to subunit inactivated influenza vaccine. MiXCR, applied by TCRdb to the RT-PCR reads, yields one record per CDR3 protein. Of more than 700,000 distinct CDR3 sequences listed, over 20% were seen once; the top ten hold 10%. Only a few counts were recorded for this clonotype. The antigen remains unidentified. Germline V gives CDR1 SGHTA, CDR2 FQGNSA. Unmatched junction bases numbered 13, after V lost 5 bases and J lost 9 bases. The CDR3 is 16 amino acids. General study points: Authors suggested each seasonal flu vaccination may recruit only limited numbers of new T cells.

This receptor was obtained from a man aged 45-60 years who received an inactivated influenza vaccine. The V gene is TRBV7-2, the J gene TRBJ2-1; 10 bases agree with TRBD2. The sample in question was PBMCs from blood, obtained 5 to 6 days after vaccination. The CDR3 sequence is CASSPPPGLARFEQFF. The CDR3 DNA sequence: TGTGCCAGCAGCCCCCCCCCGGGACTAGCGAGGTTTGAGCAGTTCTTC.